This TCR beta chain was found in a study of OX40 agonist ivuxolimab in advanced cancers. Overall study results and limits: Patients with a partial response at 0.1-3.0 mg/kg had among the lowest clonal expansion. Low normalized clonal expansion also occurred in some nonresponding patients.

A remark on this clone: Its antigen is unidentified.

TCRdb keeps only in-frame clones here, not all; method: immunoSEQ multiplex PCR. The data show more than 75,000 clones, with about 89% seen just once and roughly 0.38% held by the top ten. CDR1 is SGHVS, CDR2 FNYEAQ, per germline. CDR3 length: 16 residues. The trim removed 1 base at V and 0 bases at J, leaving 3 bases unmatched. This TCR was recovered from an adult with an advanced solid tumor such as melanoma, head and neck, liver or kidney cancer. This chain links TRBV7-6 with TRBJ2-3, with 8 bases fitting TRBD2. This specimen consisted of CD4+ or CD8+ T cells sorted from blood, obtained in a trial of the OX40 agonist ivuxolimab. CDR3 coding DNA: TGTGCCAGCAGCTTAGGGCCTAGCGGGAGCACAGATACGCAGTATTTT. This codes for CASSLGPSGSTDTQYF.